The source of this T cell receptor beta chain is a study of graft-versus-host responses after intestinal transplantation (dated by TCRdb to about 2021). Regarding the study in general: The transplants that recipients received were multivisceral, liver-intestinal, or isolated intestinal. Every recipient was given anti-thymocyte globulin induction, then maintenance tacrolimus and steroids for roughly 3 years. Graft-versus-host and host-versus-graft alloreactive T cell clones were tracked in the graft, circulation and bone marrow after intestinal transplantation using bulk TCR-beta CDR3 sequencing. To identify alloreactive clones, pre-transplant mixed lymphocyte reaction products were sequenced and compared with unstimulated pre-transplant donor and recipient T cells. The cohort enrolled 20 to 30 intestinal transplant recipients including one retransplant, and a few patients lacking pretransplant specimens were excluded. Donor T cell macrochimerism was defined as a peak of at least 4% donor T cells among recipient peripheral blood mononuclear cells. Rather than being sequenced by the commercial service, samples from a few later patients were sequenced in-house on an Illumina MiSeq and processed with MiXCR. Results and caveats for the whole study, not just this receptor: Conclusions were limited by the relatively low number and heterogeneity of intestinal transplant patients. Early after transplant, peak levels of circulating GvH clones were found to be associated with declines in HvG clones. In the allografts of patients with donor T cell macrochimerism, GvH to HvG T cell clonal ratios were high. GvH clones turned up in recipient bone marrow, with some appearing earlier in ileal mucosa or blood, a pattern consistent with an intestinal mucosal origin.

This clone was observed a single time. This receptor's antigen is unknown. No quality values exist for individual bases; no much larger clone is one base distant. The CDR3 runs 18 residues from the cysteine to the phenylalanine. Just the 54-base CDR3 DNA is kept, in frame starting at base 1. V trim: 3 bases; J trim: 2 bases; unmatched bases: 8. The germline V gene sets CDR1 to KGHSH and CDR2 to LQKENI. The library was prepared using the immunoSEQ multiplex PCR assay. In most patients, genomic DNA was isolated using the Qiagen DNeasy Blood and Tissue Kit and sent frozen to Adaptive Biotechnologies for TCR sequencing. Adaptive Biotechnologies carried out high-throughput TCR-beta CDR3 sequencing of genomic DNA for most patients. In the authors' own workflow: TCR sequencing data were retrieved from Adaptive's ImmunoSEQ software for some 17 patients, whereas three other patients were processed with MiXCR and VDJtools. To correct CD4 versus CD8 sorting errors, sequences present in both subsets at a frequency ratio below 5:1 were removed. CDR3 nucleotide sequences shared between donor and recipient were removed because their origin could not be assigned. Alloreactive clones required at least 2-fold expansion over unstimulated cells and minimum CFSE-low frequency of 0.002% (template counts) or 0.001% (read counts). Clones were considered mappable if detected in sequenced pre-transplant spleen, lymph node, or MLR CFSE-low populations of the donor or recipient. Cumulative frequency of alloreactive clones was calculated as a percentage of all sequences weighted by copy number. TCRdb retrieved this table from immuneACCESS and kept in-frame rearrangements only. Not all clones are present; in checked studies, unresolved V genes account for under half, and no reason is known for the remainder. That table gives V, J and clone size, and the DNA gave D and trimming. In this sample the table shows tens of thousands of clones, around 90% of which occur a single time. The ten top clones hold over 0.1% of the sample.

Read against the paper, the sample's time point label means: cells obtained before transplantation from donor or recipient. CD3+CD4+ and CD3+CD8+ populations were FACS-sorted from unstimulated pre-transplant donor and recipient cells taken from spleen or lymph nodes. The rearranged chain carries TRBV18 and TRBJ2-3; 13 bases in the junction line up with TRBD2. The sequencing used unstimulated CD4+ T cells sorted from spleen or lymph node cells, collected before intestinal transplant. The receptor was derived from a human donor who received an intestinal transplant. The CDR3 region reads CASSPSEGLAGNTDTQYF. The nucleotide sequence is given as TGTGCCAGCTCACCGTCGGAGGGACTAGCGGGGAACACAGATACGCAGTATTTT.